This T cell receptor beta chain stems from a study of control samples from healthy donors and cancer patients. Here immunoSEQ multiplex PCR was the method, and the copy in TCRdb shows in-frame clones only, minus some. The data hold roughly 140,000 clones, with approximately 88% observed a single time. Germline loops: CDR1 MNHEY, CDR2 SMNVEV (reference sequence). The V end was cut by 1 base, the J end by 8 bases, with 12 bases between. The CDR3 runs to 15 residues. Sequenced material: blood. The rearrangement links TRBV27 to TRBJ1-6; D possibly corresponds to TRBD1 (6 bases). The sequence came from a man aged 30 to 45 in good health. CDR3 DNA: TGTGCCAGCAGTTTATATCGGGGGCGGGATTCACCCCTCCACTTT. It specifies CASSLYRGRDSPLHF.